One TCR beta chain is described in this entry. This clonotype was found many times. No cognate antigen has been identified for it. No base quality information exists; no much larger clone differs at one position. Via the germline V gene, CDR1 is MDHEN and CDR2 SYDVKM. The CDR3 runs 15 amino acids, cysteine and phenylalanine included. Just the 45-base CDR3 DNA is kept, in frame starting at base 1. From V the trimming removes 4 bases and from J it removes 0 bases, while the gene matches leave 6 bases of the junction unaccounted for. A patient counted as having stable Graves' hyperthyroidism if no progression to ophthalmopathy occurred over 18 months of follow-up. Hyperthyroidism patients were aged 18 to 65 years and newly diagnosed, with disease duration of less than 2 months. Any patient with an uncontrolled infection, another autoimmune disease, pregnancy or lactation was excluded. Diagnoses relied on clinical symptoms, serum thyroxine and TRAb, thyroid ultrasound and orbital computed tomography. Ficoll-Paque density gradient centrifugation was used to isolate PBMCs from approximately 10 ml of fresh peripheral blood. Total RNA was extracted with Trizol reagent, and quality was checked on an Agilent 2100 Bioanalyzer.

The sample belongs to a study of T cells in Graves' hyperthyroidism and ophthalmopathy (dated by TCRdb to between 2018 and 2021). Looking at the study overall: Peripheral blood was sampled at the time of initial diagnosis, prior to any treatment. TCR V-J signatures able to tell the groups apart were searched for in a discovery cohort of 95 to 100 patients, of whom about 40 had Graves' ophthalmopathy and around 57 had stable Graves' hyperthyroidism. Prospective prediction of ophthalmopathy was tested in an independent validation cohort of fewer than 20 hyperthyroidism patients and 15 to 17 patients who later progressed to ophthalmopathy. The 100 discovery patients were randomly split 7:3 into training and test sets. Thyroid tissue and blood T-cell repertoires from about six Graves' hyperthyroidism patients were also compared in the study. Once sampling was done, hyperthyroidism patients were given methimazole at a starting dose of 30 mg daily, whereas ophthalmopathy patients were given high-dose intravenous methylprednisolone. The paper describes TCR Vbeta CDR3 sequencing of roughly 130 peripheral blood samples, made up of roughly 45 ophthalmopathy patients, 70 to 80 hyperthyroidism patients and some 17 progressor patients. What the work shows at the level of the full study, not this receptor alone: In validation, the model predicted progression to ophthalmopathy with 55% to 71% sensitivity and about 72% specificity, a median of roughly seven months before onset. No statistical method was used to fix the sample size in advance, and group allocation was not hidden from the investigators. Most expanded thyroid clonotypes (frequency above 0.001) were also detected in blood, a finding suggesting that blood repertoires may reflect thyroid immune responses. Ophthalmopathy was separated from stable hyperthyroidism by a 13 V-J signature model, with around 90% sensitivity and roughly 81% specificity obtained in cross-validation and 80%/75% obtained in testing.

TCR beta CDR3 regions were amplified from RNA transcripts. The TCR CDR3 was subjected to a first round of RT-PCR using the HTBI primer set and the Qiagen OneStep RT-PCR kit. Libraries were constructed in a second round of multiplex PCR, after which size selection and purification were carried out. Sequencing of the libraries was done on an Illumina HiSeq2000 using paired-end 100 bp reads. The paper's processing steps were these. SOAPnuke was used to process the raw data, with reads discarded if the reads contained adapters or uncalled bases, had a mean Phred below 15, or lacked an exact constant-primer or identifier match. COPE v1.2.5 was used to merge the high-quality paired reads, and each unique nucleotide sequence was defined as a clonotype. MiTCR v1.1 was used to align the clonotypes against IMGT TRBV, TRBD and TRBJ reference segments. The analysis was restricted to V-J combinations with a frequency above 0.0001, which together covered 99% to 99.2% of the repertoires. The TCS score was defined as F50 (clonal expansion) divided by E x V (chaos), with BLOSUM62-based TCRdist calculated between CDR3 peptides within each V-J. Welch's t-statistics and random forest reduced 450 to 600 V-J features to 10 to 15, which were used in a naive Bayes classifier (R e1071). TCRdb cleaned the public reads at Q25 with fastp, built clones with MiXCR and kept in-frame beta chains. One record per CDR3 amino acid sequence lists the most common genes and DNA. The V and J calls shown here were made by TCRdb, not taken from the authors' results. The table for this sample lists fewer than 900,000 distinct CDR3 sequences; less than 20% of them were counted only once. The ten biggest clones cover around 8% of the sample.

This receptor was obtained from a young man with Graves' hyperthyroidism. Sequenced: blood. The V gene is TRBV28 and the J gene is TRBJ2-7; 7 bases in the junction line up with TRBD1. The encoded CDR3 is CASSSTGRISYEQYF. The DNA reads as follows: TGTGCCAGCAGTTCGACAGGGCGAATCTCCTACGAGCAGTACTTC. The variable domain in full, with residues beyond the CDR3 obtained from the reference TRBV28 and TRBJ2-7 genes, is DVKVTQSSRYLVKRTGEKVFLECVQDMDHENMFWYRQDPGLGLRLIYFSYDVKMKEKGDIPEGYSVSREKKERFSLILESASTNQTSMYLCASSSTGRISYEQYFGPGTRLTVT.